The 7 T cell receptor beta chains below all came from one sample that was sequenced in a study of blood T cell repertoires in COVID-19. Some clones are missing from TCRdb's copy, which holds only in-frame ones; the method was immunoSEQ multiplex PCR. The sample consists of 200,000 to 300,000 clones, roughly 86% of them appearing once. The sample comprised peripheral blood. These receptors came from a woman younger than 45 who had recovered from COVID-19.

V is TRBV6-2 or TRBV6-3 and J is TRBJ1-5; D might be TRBD1 (6 bases). The CDR3 length is 22 residues. CDR1 is MNHEY and CDR2 is SVGEGT in the germline V gene. Trimming took off 6 bases at V and 2 bases at J, with 35 bases between the two ends. Here the CDR3 reads CASSRSPLRGMGGLGGNQPQHF. The DNA of the CDR3 is TGTGCCAGCAGCCGCTCCCCCCTTAGAGGGATGGGGGGGCTCGGGGGCAATCAGCCCCAGCATTTT.

J is TRBJ1-6 and V is TRBV9; TRBD1 aligns across 7 bases. J gave up 7 bases and V 1 base, and 5 bases lay outside the gene matches. This CDR3 contains 15 residues. The germline gives CDR1 SGDLS, CDR2 YYNGEE. The DNA for the CDR3 is TGTGCCAGCAGCGTAAACAGGGGTAACAATTCACCCCTCCACTTT. It encodes CASSVNRGNNSPLHF.

This clone was counted once. The chain couples TRBV7-9 to TRBJ1-6, with 7 nucleotides matching TRBD1. CDR3 length equals 14 residues. J gave up 6 bases and V 8 bases, and 7 bases lay outside the gene matches. Germline CDR1 and CDR2: SEHNR and FQNEAQ (reference sequence). The CDR3 here is CASDRQGPNSPLHF. The DNA for the CDR3 is TGTGCCAGCGACAGACAGGGACCTAATTCACCCCTCCACTTT.

The rearrangement joins TRBV11-1 to TRBJ2-1; 13 bases are a match to TRBD2. Trimming removed 0 bases from V and 10 bases from J; junction bases left unmatched: 15. Germline assignment: CDR1 SGHAT and CDR2 FQDESV (reference sequence). The CDR3 runs 19 residues. In DNA, the CDR3 is TGTGCCAGCAGCTTAGCCAAGGGACTAGCGGGGCTCGCCCCGGGGGAGCAGTTCTTC. Translating it yields CASSLAKGLAGLAPGEQFF.

To note about this clone: The same CDR3 also results from other DNA sequences found in this sample. The rearrangement joins TRBV11-3 to TRBJ2-3; 8 bases map to TRBD1. CDR1 SGHNT and CDR2 YENEEA come from the germline V gene. The CDR3 sequence is 14 residues long. J lost 3 bases, V lost 3 bases, and 2 bases had no gene match. CDR3 in amino acids: CASSFGQGTDTQYF. The CDR3 DNA follows: TGTGCCAGCAGCTTCGGACAGGGTACAGATACGCAGTATTTT.

The chain combines TRBV5-1 with TRBJ2-3; D call uncertain. The CDR3 consists of 17 residues. Between the trimmed V and J ends, which lost 4 bases and 0 bases, there was a span of 18 bases. Germline CDR1 reads SGHRS; CDR2 reads YFSETQ. CDR3 in DNA: TGCGCCAGCAGCCACCTGGCCGAGGATCTTAGCACAGATACGCAGTATTTT. This gives the protein CASSHLAEDLSTDTQYF. The full variable domain, completed using reference TRBV5-1 and TRBJ2-3, is KAGVTQTPRYLIKTRGQQVTLSCSPISGHRSVSWYQQTPGQGLQFLFEYFSETQRNKGNFPGRFSGRQFSNSRSEMNVSTLELGDSALYLCASSHLAEDLSTDTQYFGPGTRLTVL.

The chain couples TRBV19 to TRBJ1-1; 9 bases map to TRBD1. The V gene end was trimmed by 3 bases and the J gene end by 5 bases; junction bases not matched to a gene: 7. The CDR3 has 15 amino acids. Per germline, CDR1 LNHDA and CDR2 SQIVND (reference sequence). CDR3 sequence reads: CASSIVRQGGTEAFF. CDR3 coding DNA: TGTGCCAGTAGTATTGTCCGACAGGGGGGGACTGAAGCTTTCTTT. Complete variable domain (other parts from reference TRBV19 and TRBJ1-1): DGGITQSPKYLFRKEGQNVTLSCEQNLNHDAMYWYRQDPGQGLRLIYYSQIVNDFQKGDIAEGYSVSREKKESFPLTVTSAQKNPTAFYLCASSIVRQGGTEAFFGQGTRLTVV.